Included here is one TCR beta chain sequence, with context. The sample holds one count of this clone. Which antigen it targets is not known. Base qualities were left out, and no much larger clone turns up one base away. The sample has other DNA sequences that encode this CDR3 too. This sample was included in a study of blood T cell repertoires in COVID-19 (TCRdb year 2020). Study-level background: Collaborator samples came from the United States, Italy and Spain and covered acute and convalescent phases of COVID-19. The material from the prospective study consisted of cDNA or gDNA derived from T cells, B-cell-depleted T cells, or PBMCs. Sample metadata almost always included a de-identified subject ID, COVID-19 status, age in years and sex. Where HLA class I and class II types were available, the types were taken from metadata supplied by the sample provider, not from assay-based typing. The repertoires were made available in a free public database intended to serve as a resource for research on the immune response to SARS-CoV-2. The dataset comprised deeply sampled blood TCRbeta repertoires from subjects exposed to, actively infected with, or recovered from COVID-19. The samples were drawn from the first 160 participants of the ongoing ImmuneRACE study and from some 1,300 subjects provided by 6 global collaborators.

The study at large found these results: How much clinical and demographic metadata was included differed by source and by participant, and the metadata was provided uncurated.

The germline V gene yields SGHDN for CDR1 and FVKESK for CDR2. Unmatched junction bases come to 3, with V trimmed by 2 bases and J by 1 base. The CDR3 has 15 amino acids, counting the end cysteine and phenylalanine. Only the CDR3 DNA is retained, 45 bases long and in frame from the first base. Each collaborating institution followed its own protocols to collect whole blood in K2EDTA tubes. For TCRbeta analysis, collaborator samples were shipped as frozen whole blood, as isolated PBMCs, or as DNA extracted from either sample type. The immunoSEQ Assay, a bias-controlled multiplex PCR, was used to amplify TCRbeta CDR3 regions from genomic DNA. The authors' analysis ran thus. The number of nucleated cells in each sample was estimated by amplification of reference gene primers within the assay. Sequence reads were collapsed and filtered to measure the absolute abundance of every unique TCRbeta CDR3 rearrangement. For each sample, productive Simpson clonality was calculated by taking the square root of Simpson's diversity index across productive rearrangements. The table comes from immuneACCESS by way of TCRdb, which keeps in-frame sequences with V and J called. Part of the clones is missing from these tables; in studies checked, under half for an unresolved V gene and the rest for unknown reasons. That table supplies the V and J calls and clone size; D and trimming were determined from the DNA. The sample table lists under 200,000 clones, 70% to 90% of them with a count of one. The ten most abundant clones make up about 2.1% of the sample.

The TCR originated in an older man with active or convalescent COVID-19. Sequenced input: peripheral blood. The chain couples TRBV14 to TRBJ1-1; TRBD1 matches 8 bases in the middle. Read as DNA, the sequence is TGTGCCAGCAGCCAAAGGACAGGGAGGAACACTGAAGCTTTCTTT. Its amino acids are CASSQRTGRNTEAFF.